This TCR beta chain was identified in a study of CD8+ T cells in alopecia areata. Study overall: The percentage of affected scalp area served as the score of severity for treated patients.

Reverse transcribed after extraction, RNA yielded cDNA as the sequencing template. Clones were sequenced by immunoSEQ multiplex PCR, and TCRdb holds only the in-frame ones, with some missing. The sample carries about 210,000 clones, 66% recorded once. Study-level points and caveats: While tofacitinib was given, many expanded lesional clones persisted in scalp and blood.

As for this clone: Its antigen is undetermined.

Regarding treatment: oral pan-JAK inhibitor, 5-10 mg twice daily. From alopecia areata patients, lesional scalp punch biopsies and peripheral blood were collected. Germline V gene data show CDR1 as GTSNPN and CDR2 as SVGIG (reference sequence). The CDR3 runs to 13 residues. V shed 1 base and J 6 bases; nucleotides not matched to a gene: 5. The receptor comes from a human donor with alopecia areata. The rearrangement links TRBV30 to TRBJ1-2; 7 nucleotides match TRBD1. This specimen consisted of CD4+ T cells sorted from blood, obtained between weeks 44 and 45, from a patient treated with tofacitinib. CDR3 protein: CAWSGTGADGYTF. The DNA for the CDR3 is TGTGCCTGGAGTGGGACAGGAGCAGATGGCTACACCTTC.